These 8 T cell receptor beta chains were sequenced from one sample in a study of T cell repertoires in cytomegalovirus infection. MiXCR was run by TCRdb on the reads, yielding one entry per CDR3 protein. The sample consists of approximately 140,000 distinct CDR3 sequences, 5.5% to 8% of them appearing once. Sequenced material: PBMCs. Source of these receptors: a human donor in good health (CMV status not recorded). Some clones in this sample may be carry-over from other donors' samples.

This clonotype has at least ten counts. J is TRBJ1-2 and V is TRBV7-2; the match to TRBD1 covers 8 bases. The V gene end was trimmed by 4 bases and the J gene end by 7 bases; junction bases not matched to a gene: 2. Germline values: CDR1 SGHTA, CDR2 FQGNSA. This CDR3 region has 12 residues. For the CDR3, the DNA is TGTGCCAGCAGCTCGGACAGGGTTGGCTACACCTTC. Translated, it gives CASSSDRVGYTF.

In its sample, this clonotype was seen a few times. The chain is built from TRBV18 and TRBJ2-3; D gene unclear. The CDR3 loop spans 16 amino acids. From germline, CDR1 is KGHSH and CDR2 LQKENI. Trimming cost V 1 base and J 1 base, with 12 bases left between them. The CDR3: CASSPLVGGGTDTQYF. The CDR3, as DNA: TGTGCCAGCTCACCACTTGTTGGCGGCGGCACAGATACGCAGTATTTT.

The chain employs TRBV29-1 and TRBJ2-1; D may be TRBD1 or TRBD2 (5 bases each). This CDR3 region has 13 residues. The germline V gene has CDR1 SQVTM and CDR2 ANQGSEA. Trimming removed 2 bases at V and 12 bases at J, with 17 bases between. The CDR3 spells CSVEPRDGLGQFF. As DNA, the CDR3 is TGCAGCGTTGAACCCCGGGACGGACTTGGGCAGTTCTTC.

V gene TRBV2 combines with J gene TRBJ1-1; the match to TRBD1 covers 8 bases. Germline CDR1 reads SNHLY; CDR2 reads FYNNEI. J gave up 2 bases and V 8 bases, and 4 bases lay outside the gene matches. CDR3 size: 13 residues. CDR3 DNA sequence: TGTGCCAGCCGGGACAGGATTAACACTGAAGCTTTCTTT. Amino acid sequence: CASRDRINTEAFF.

This clonotype was seen more than once but under ten times. The V gene is TRBV2, the J gene TRBJ2-5, with a possible D match to TRBD1 (6 bases). Trimming took 6 bases from V and 7 from J, leaving 24 bases between them. Germline V gives CDR1 SNHLY, CDR2 FYNNEI. The CDR3 contains 16 residues. The CDR3 loop is CASSGTPSAPRGTQYF. The CDR3 bases are TGTGCCAGCAGCGGGACACCCAGCGCCCCAAGAGGGACCCAGTACTTC.

This clonotype was recorded many times. The chain joins TRBV4-3 to TRBJ2-2; D is perhaps TRBD1 (6 bases). The germline CDR1 and CDR2 sequences are LGHNA and YSLEER. This CDR3 has 15 amino acids. The V and J ends lost 0 bases and 7 bases respectively, with 12 bases between them. The CDR3 DNA sequence: TGCGCCAGCAGCCAAGATCCAGGGGTGATCGGGGAGCTGTTTTTT. Amino acid sequence: CASSQDPGVIGELFF.

In its sample, this clonotype was seen many times. The DNA for the CDR3 is TGTGCCAGCAGTAGGAGGGGCGGTGGAAACACCATATATTTT. Protein: CASSRRGGGNTIYF. The V and J genes are TRBV28 and TRBJ1-3, with a possible D match to TRBD1 (5 bases). Trimming shortened V by 5 bases and J by 3 bases, and 11 bases separated the two germline ends. Germline values: CDR1 MDHEN, CDR2 SYDVKM. The CDR3 is made up of 14 amino acids.

The sample holds many counts of this clonotype. J is TRBJ1-2 and V is TRBV7-2; 8 bases are shared with TRBD1. CDR1 is SGHTA and CDR2 is FQGNSA in the germline V gene. Trimming removed 0 bases from V and 7 bases from J; junction bases left unmatched: 4. The CDR3 has 14 residues. CDR3 nucleotides: TGTGCCAGCAGCTTAGCGGGCAGGGGGCTTGGCTACACCTTC. Translating it yields CASSLAGRGLGYTF. Combining the CDR3 with reference TRBV7-2 and TRBJ1-2 gives the whole variable domain GAGVSQSPSNKVTEKGKDVELRCDPISGHTALYWYRQSLGQGLEFLIYFQGNSAPDKSGLPSDRFSAERTGGSVSTLTIQRTQQEDSAVYLCASSLAGRGLGYTFGSGTRLTVV.